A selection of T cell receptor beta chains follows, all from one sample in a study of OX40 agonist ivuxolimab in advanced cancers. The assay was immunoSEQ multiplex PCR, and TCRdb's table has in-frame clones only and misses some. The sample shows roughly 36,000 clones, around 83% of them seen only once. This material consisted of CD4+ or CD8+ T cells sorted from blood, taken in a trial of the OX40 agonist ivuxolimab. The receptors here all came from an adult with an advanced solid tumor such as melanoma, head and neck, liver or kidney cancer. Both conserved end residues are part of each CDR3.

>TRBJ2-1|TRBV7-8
CASSSTSGKTEQFF
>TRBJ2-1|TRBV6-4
CASSDTGIQFF
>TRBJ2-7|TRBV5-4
CASSPPGTSGSMVQYF
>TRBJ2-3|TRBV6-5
CASSSAGAPDTQYF
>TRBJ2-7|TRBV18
CASSVGRAGVSYEQYF
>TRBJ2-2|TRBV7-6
CASSFSGSVTGELFF
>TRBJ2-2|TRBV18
CASSPDRSTGELFF
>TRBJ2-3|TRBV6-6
CASSYAGSTDTQYF
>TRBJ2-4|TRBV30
CAWSRERAKNIQYF
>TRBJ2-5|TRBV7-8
CASSSGGPGETQYF
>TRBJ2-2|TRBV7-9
CASSSDRGPTGELFF
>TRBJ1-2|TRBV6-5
CASSYGGRGYTF
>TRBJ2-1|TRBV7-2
CASSFTSGTLSEQFF
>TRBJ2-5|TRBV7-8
CASSLESGDGETQYF
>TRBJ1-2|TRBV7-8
CASSPRDTSNGYTF
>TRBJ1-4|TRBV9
CASSTRQGKNEKLFF
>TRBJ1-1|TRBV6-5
CASGKNTEAFF
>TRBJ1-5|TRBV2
CARSTGRSNQPQHF
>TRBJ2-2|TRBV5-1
CASSLGGNERTGELFF
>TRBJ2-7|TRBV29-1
CSVPGQGVNEQYF
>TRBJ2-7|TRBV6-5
CASRGGGDSYEQYF
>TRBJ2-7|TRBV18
CASSPVLQGSYEQYF
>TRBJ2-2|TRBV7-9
CASSARTGGFGGELFF
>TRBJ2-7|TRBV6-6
CASSSYTYEQYF
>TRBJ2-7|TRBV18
CASSSLPSSYSYEQYF
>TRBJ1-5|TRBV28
CASSSRQNSNQPQHF
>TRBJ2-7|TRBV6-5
CASSYARSYEQYF
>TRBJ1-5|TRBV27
CASSLEAGNQPQHF
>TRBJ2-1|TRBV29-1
CSVPPDMWGDEQFF
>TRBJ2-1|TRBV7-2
CASSPGGSYNEQFF
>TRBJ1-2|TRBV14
CASSPEVGGYYGYTF
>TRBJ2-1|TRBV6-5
CASSSPRGWANEQFF
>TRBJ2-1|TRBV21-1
CAPGGVISYNEQFF
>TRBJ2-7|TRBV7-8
CASSLVGEGKYF
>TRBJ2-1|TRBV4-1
CASRPHPGTEGPFISYNEQFF
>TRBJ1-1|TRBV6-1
CASSGQADTEAFF
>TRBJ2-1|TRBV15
CATSRDVGQEQFF
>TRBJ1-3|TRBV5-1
CASSIGQGNTIYF
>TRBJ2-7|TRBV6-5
CASSRPQTYEQYF
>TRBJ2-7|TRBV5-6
CASFPWGASGRRSYEQYF
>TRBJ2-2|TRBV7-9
CAGLRGTSARDTGELFF
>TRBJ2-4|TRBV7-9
CASSLGRPGGIQYF
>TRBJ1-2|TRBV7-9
CASSLETGGSYGYTF